Following are 11 T cell receptor beta chains from one sample sequenced in a study of beta chain features in type 1 diabetes (dated by TCRdb to 2016 to 2019). Library prep was done by the immunoSEQ multiplex PCR assay. The entire amount of isolated RNA was reverse transcribed using the High Capacity cDNA Reverse Transcription Kit, so the sequenced TCRB transcripts were expressed ones. TCRdb holds this immuneACCESS table with in-frame rearrangements only. Some clones are missing; in checked studies, unresolved V genes explain under half, and the rest has no known cause. This sample has approximately 120,000 clones in its table, and almost 40% of those were observed once. 0.065% of the sample is taken by the ten largest. The sequenced sample was stem cell memory CD4+ T cells from blood. Explained via the paper, the cell subset or site label denotes: stem cell-like memory CD4+ T cells. Receptor source: a woman younger than 30 in good health.

The gene calls are TRBV5-1 and TRBJ2-5; TRBD1 matches at 9 bases. V was clipped by 4 bases and J by 3 bases; unmatched bases: 1. The CDR3 length is 13 residues. Germline lookup yields CDR1 SGHRS and CDR2 YFSETQ. CDR3 residues: CASSRDREETQYF. For the CDR3, the DNA is TGCGCCAGCAGCAGGGACAGGGAAGAGACCCAGTACTTC.

In its sample, this clone was seen once. This chain uses TRBV6-6 with TRBJ2-7; D is unresolved. The ends were cut back, 6 bases at V and 5 bases at J, with 11 bases in the middle. Germline CDR1 reads MNHNY; CDR2 reads SVGAGI (reference sequence). This CDR3 comprises 12 residues. Written as DNA, the CDR3 is TGTGCCAGCAGCTCCATAGTCCACGAGCAGTACTTC. This translates into CASSSIVHEQYF.

The chain joins TRBV4-2 to TRBJ2-1, with 9 nucleotides matching TRBD2. Germline CDR1 LGHNA, CDR2 YNFKEQ. This CDR3 contains 16 residues. V shed 0 bases and J 7 bases; nucleotides not matched to a gene: 7. The chain's CDR3 is CASSQERSSGRNEQFF. The CDR3 DNA follows: TGTGCCAGCAGCCAAGAGAGGTCGAGCGGGAGGAATGAGCAGTTCTTC.

This clone came up a few times. The J gene is TRBJ2-3, the V gene TRBV28; tentatively, D is TRBD2 (7 bases). Trimming took off 6 bases at V and 2 bases at J, with 15 bases between the two ends. This CDR3 has 15 residues. From germline, CDR1 is MDHEN and CDR2 SYDVKM. The CDR3 DNA follows: TGTGCCAGCAGACCCGGGGGGCCGAACACAGATACGCAGTATTTT. Protein sequence: CASRPGGPNTDTQYF.

V gene TRBV6-6 combines with J gene TRBJ2-1; TRBD2 aligns across 10 bases. V lost 7 bases, J lost 5 bases, and 5 bases stayed unmatched. Germline V lookup: CDR1 MNHNY, CDR2 SVGAGI (reference sequence). This CDR3 region has 14 residues. Written as DNA, the CDR3 is TGTGCCAGCATCGGAACTAGCGGGAACAATGAGCAGTTCTTC. Amino acids: CASIGTSGNNEQFF.

This clone was counted a single time. The chain employs TRBV6-5 and TRBJ1-1; D may be TRBD1 (5 bases). Trimming cost V 2 bases and J 5 bases, with 18 bases left between them. From germline, CDR1 is MNHEY and CDR2 SVGAGI. This CDR3 has 16 amino acids. The CDR3 DNA reads as TGTGCCAGCAGTTACCACCCTGGGGCAGGCCGGACTGAAGCTTTCTTT. Translation gives CASSYHPGAGRTEAFF.

V is TRBV18 and J is TRBJ2-7; 9 nucleotides line up with TRBD1. This CDR3 is built from 14 residues. The germline V gene has CDR1 KGHSH and CDR2 LQKENI. After removal of 3 bases from V and 6 bases from J, the junction contained 6 bases not matched to a gene. This chain's CDR3 is CASSPGQGVGEQYF. The CDR3 bases are TGTGCCAGCTCACCGGGACAGGGAGTCGGCGAGCAGTACTTC.

The chain has TRBV29-1 and TRBJ2-3, with 11 bases fitting TRBD2. The V gene end was trimmed by 2 bases and the J gene end by 3 bases; junction bases not matched to a gene: 1. Germline lookup yields CDR1 SQVTM and CDR2 ANQGSEA. The CDR3 sequence is 14 residues long. CDR3 coding DNA: TGCAGCGTTGAAACTAGCGGGAGAACAGATACGCAGTATTTT. Translation: CSVETSGRTDTQYF.

J is TRBJ2-7 and V is TRBV6-1; D gene uncertain. The V gene lost 2 bases and the J gene lost 4 bases, with 12 bases spanning the gap. CDR3 length: 14 residues. Germline loops: CDR1 MNHNS, CDR2 SASEGT. CDR3 protein: CASSEYWPLYEQYF. In nucleotides, the CDR3 is TGTGCCAGCAGTGAATATTGGCCCCTTTACGAGCAGTACTTC.

The chain employs TRBV7-9 and TRBJ1-2; unclear D gene. The length of the CDR3 is 12 residues. Trimming took 4 bases from V and 7 from J, leaving 10 bases between them. Per germline, CDR1 SEHNR and CDR2 FQNEAQ (reference sequence). This CDR3 is CASSSGSSGYTF. The DNA for the CDR3 is TGTGCCAGCAGCTCCGGGAGTAGTGGCTACACCTTC.

This clone was seen more than once but under ten times. The V call is TRBV28, the J call TRBJ2-1, with TRBD2 matching 14 bases. J was trimmed by 4 bases and V by 6 bases; bases with no gene match: 11. Germline V lookup: CDR1 MDHEN, CDR2 SYDVKM. The CDR3 contains 18 residues. The CDR3 here is CASSRAGTSGRGYNEQFF. The CDR3, as DNA: TGTGCCAGCAGCAGGGCCGGGACTAGCGGGAGAGGATACAATGAGCAGTTCTTC. The whole variable domain, remainder taken from reference TRBV28 and TRBJ2-1, is DVKVTQSSRYLVKRTGEKVFLECVQDMDHENMFWYRQDPGLGLRLIYFSYDVKMKEKGDIPEGYSVSREKKERFSLILESASTNQTSMYLCASSRAGTSGRGYNEQFFGPGTRLTVL.